Below are 26 T cell receptor beta chains sequenced from a single sample in a study of response to subunit inactivated influenza vaccine. In TCRdb, the RT-PCR reads were re-called with MiXCR into one record per CDR3 protein. The profile shows about 700,000 distinct CDR3 sequences, approximately 15% of them singletons. The sequences come from PBMCs from blood, collected 14 to 15 days before vaccination. Every receptor here comes from a middle-aged man who received an inactivated influenza vaccine.

This clonotype has just a few counts. The chain couples TRBV7-2 to TRBJ2-5; D is undetermined. CDR3 length: 14 amino acids. Germline CDR1 and CDR2: SGHTA and FQGNSA. V lost 5 bases to trimming and J lost 5 bases, with 15 bases between them. The chain's CDR3 is CASSANRRAETQYF. The DNA of the CDR3 is TGTGCCAGCAGCGCTAATAGAAGGGCGGAGACCCAGTACTTC. Filled out from reference TRBV7-2 and TRBJ2-5, the complete variable domain reads GAGVSQSPSNKVTEKGKDVELRCDPISGHTALYWYRQSLGQGLEFLIYFQGNSAPDKSGLPSDRFSAERTGGSVSTLTIQRTQQEDSAVYLCASSANRRAETQYFGPGTRLLVL.

This clonotype has just a few counts. Relative to the germline gene, one junction end is altered; a read error may explain this. The V call is TRBV12-3 or TRBV12-4, the J call TRBJ2-2; TRBD2 is a possible D gene (5 bases). The CDR3 loop spans 15 amino acids. The CDR3: CASSLGLMGTGELFF. CDR3 in DNA: TGTGCCAGCAGCTTAGGACTCATGGGGACCGGGGAGCTGTTTTTT.

This clonotype was counted a few times. This chain links TRBV7-9 with TRBJ2-7; D gene uncertain. The germline CDR1 and CDR2 sequences are SEHNR and FQNEAQ (reference sequence). The CDR3 has 14 residues. The ends were cut back, 1 base at V and 6 bases at J, with 13 bases in the middle. The CDR3 sequence: CASSLDFGRGEQYF. CDR3 coding DNA: TGTGCCAGCAGCTTAGATTTTGGACGAGGCGAGCAGTACTTC. The whole variable domain, remainder taken from reference TRBV7-9 and TRBJ2-7, is DTGVSQNPRHKITKRGQNVTFRCDPISEHNRLYWYRQTLGQGPEFLTYFQNEAQLEKSRLLSDRFSAERPKGSFSTLEIQRTEQGDSAMYLCASSLDFGRGEQYFGPGTRLTVT.

This clonotype was observed a handful of times. This sequence joins TRBV6-2 or TRBV6-3 and TRBJ2-7, with no clear D. The germline CDR1 and CDR2 sequences are MNHEY and SVGEGT. Trimming left V 2 bases short and J 2 bases short, with 10 bases between. CDR3 length equals 14 residues. The CDR3 DNA follows: TGTGCCAGCAGTTACACGGACGGTACCTACGAGCAGTACTTC. Amino acid sequence: CASSYTDGTYEQYF.

This clonotype was counted between two and nine times. The chain couples TRBV27 to TRBJ1-5, with D hard to call. This CDR3 spans 17 amino acids. V was pared by 5 bases and J by 3 bases, with 20 bases between. Germline CDR1 reads MNHEY; CDR2 reads SMNVEV (reference sequence). The CDR3 DNA is TGTGCCAGCAGTCCCTTGAGGTCAGGTGGGTTCAATCAGCCCCAGCATTTT. This codes for CASSPLRSGGFNQPQHF.

This chain links TRBV3-1 with TRBJ2-3; the D call may be TRBD1 or TRBD2 (5 bases each). The CDR3 is made up of 15 amino acids. Germline lookup yields CDR1 LGHDT and CDR2 YNNKEL (reference sequence). The germline V and J ends were trimmed by 1 base and 4 bases, with 12 bases remaining between them. This chain's CDR3 is CASSQGRRGADTQYF. CDR3 nucleotide sequence: TGTGCCAGCAGCCAAGGTCGTAGGGGAGCAGATACGCAGTATTTT.

The rearrangement joins TRBV20-1 to TRBJ1-4; 7 nucleotides align to TRBD1. V shed 1 base and J 8 bases; nucleotides not matched to a gene: 10. From germline, CDR1 is DFQATT and CDR2 SNEGSKA (reference sequence). This CDR3 comprises 15 residues. CDR3 sequence: CSARATMEGAEKLFF. In DNA form, the CDR3 reads TGCAGTGCTAGAGCGACTATGGAGGGGGCAGAAAAACTGTTTTTT.

This clonotype was detected a few times. V and J are TRBV4-2 and TRBJ2-2; 14 bases are shared with TRBD2. The germline gives CDR1 LGHNA, CDR2 YNFKEQ. V lost 4 bases, J lost 10 bases, and 8 bases stayed unmatched. This CDR3 has 16 residues. The CDR3 protein is CASSLSPGLAGEELFF. In DNA, the CDR3 is TGTGCCAGCAGCCTCTCACCGGGACTAGCGGGAGAGGAGCTGTTTTTT.

The chain recombines TRBV13 with TRBJ2-3, with TRBD1 matching 8 bases. Germline V gives CDR1 PRHDT, CDR2 FYEKMQ (reference sequence). CDR3 length: 16 amino acids. The V gene end was trimmed by 4 bases and the J gene end by 5 bases; junction bases not matched to a gene: 11. CDR3 sequence: CASSWGRAGGRDTQYF. The CDR3 nucleotides read TGTGCCAGCAGCTGGGGGCGGGCAGGGGGCAGAGATACGCAGTATTTT.

This clonotype appeared a few times. This chain connects TRBV6-5 to TRBJ2-6; D gene ambiguous. Trimming left V 2 bases short and J 0 bases short, with 8 bases between. Looked up from germline, CDR1 is MNHEY and CDR2 is SVGAGI. This CDR3 is 16 amino acids long. CDR3 sequence: CASSYTVYSGANVLTF. The CDR3 bases are TGTGCCAGCAGTTACACCGTTTACTCTGGGGCCAACGTCCTGACTTTC.

J is TRBJ2-7 and V is TRBV28; 8 nucleotides match TRBD1. The CDR3 consists of 15 residues. Germline CDR1 MDHEN, CDR2 SYDVKM. After removal of 7 bases from V and 6 bases from J, the junction contained 14 bases not matched to a gene. The CDR3 sequence is CASTIAPRTGTEQYF. CDR3 in DNA: TGTGCCAGCACTATCGCACCCCGGACAGGGACCGAGCAGTACTTC.

This clonotype was observed a few times. The chain carries TRBV6-2 or TRBV6-3 and TRBJ2-7, with D unclear. The CDR3 extends over 11 amino acids. V was trimmed by 7 bases and J by 6 bases, leaving 10 bases between them. CDR1 and CDR2 from the germline V gene are MNHEY and SVGEGT. The CDR3 coding sequence is TGTGCCAGCACCCTTTTCGGCGAGCAGTACTTC. It translates to CASTLFGEQYF.

The chain is built from TRBV6-5 and TRBJ2-4; D is unresolved. V lost 2 bases and J 0 bases, leaving 11 bases between the germline ends. The CDR3 extends over 16 amino acids. In germline, CDR1 is MNHEY, CDR2 SVGAGI. CDR3 protein: CASSYTTMRAKNIQYF. The DNA for the CDR3 is TGTGCCAGCAGTTACACTACAATGAGAGCCAAAAACATTCAGTACTTC.

This clonotype was observed many times. The rearrangement joins TRBV2 to TRBJ2-2; D remains unclear. The germline V gene has CDR1 SNHLY and CDR2 FYNNEI. V lost 3 bases to trimming and J lost 0 bases, with 8 bases between them. This CDR3 is 15 amino acids long. In nucleotides, the CDR3 is TGTGCCAGCAGTGATAGGACCGCGAACACCGGGGAGCTGTTTTTT. It encodes CASSDRTANTGELFF.

This clonotype was found many times. The rearrangement uses TRBV11-2 and TRBJ2-1; 11 bases are shared with TRBD2. The CDR3 is made up of 18 amino acids. The V segment lost 0 bases and the J segment 4 bases; nucleotides outside the gene matches: 8. The germline V gene has CDR1 SGHAT and CDR2 FQNNGV. CDR3 protein: CASSLEIGWTSGYNEQFF. As DNA, the CDR3 is TGTGCCAGCAGCTTAGAAATCGGTTGGACTAGCGGGTACAATGAGCAGTTCTTC.

This clonotype was seen more than once but under ten times. The chain employs TRBV5-6 and TRBJ2-3; D unresolved. Trimming took 1 base from V and 1 from J, leaving 10 bases between them. The CDR3 sequence is 15 residues long. Germline assignment: CDR1 SGHDT and CDR2 YYEEEE. For the CDR3, the DNA is TGTGCCAGCAGCTTGAACCCATCGCGCACAGATACGCAGTATTTT. It yields the protein CASSLNPSRTDTQYF.

The chain recombines TRBV6-1 with TRBJ2-3; D perhaps matches TRBD1 (6 bases). V was trimmed by 5 bases and J by 1 base, leaving 16 bases between them. The CDR3 consists of 16 residues. Germline V gene sequence: CDR1 MNHNS, CDR2 SASEGT. The CDR3 loop is CASSQHFRGGTDTQYF. The CDR3 DNA sequence: TGTGCCAGCAGTCAACATTTCAGGGGAGGCACAGATACGCAGTATTTT.

This clonotype was counted between two and nine times. A read error may be the cause here, since a much bigger clone is one base away. This CDR3 fails to terminate in the conserved phenylalanine or tryptophan, so it likely reflects a read error. The rearrangement links TRBV2 to TRBJ1-6; unclear D gene. This CDR3 contains 14 residues. V was clipped by 8 bases and J by 1 base, with 9 bases between them. Germline assignment: CDR1 SNHLY and CDR2 FYNNEI. The CDR3 DNA reads as TGTGCCAGCTGTCGCTGGTCCTATAATTCACCCCTCCACCTT. It yields the protein CASCRWSYNSPLHL.

This clonotype was observed a few times. J is TRBJ2-7 and V is TRBV11-2; 9 bases match TRBD2. From germline, CDR1 is SGHAT and CDR2 FQNNGV. V dropped 5 bases and J dropped 2; count of bases not matched to a gene: 7. There are 15 residues in the CDR3. Here the CDR3 DNA reads TGTGCCAGCAGCCAACTAGCGGGCTTTACCTACGAGCAGTACTTC. This gives the protein CASSQLAGFTYEQYF.

This sequence joins TRBV11-1 and TRBJ2-3; the match to TRBD1 covers 9 bases. Germline trimming cut 3 bases from V and 1 base from J; bases unmatched to any gene: 11. Germline-derived CDR1 and CDR2 are SGHAT and FQDESV (reference sequence). The CDR3 totals 18 residues. The CDR3 sequence is CASSFGQGIGPGTDTQYF. CDR3 bases: TGTGCCAGCAGCTTTGGACAGGGGATTGGGCCTGGCACAGATACGCAGTATTTT.

This clonotype was seen more than once but under ten times. The rearrangement links TRBV3-1 to TRBJ2-7, with D possibly matching TRBD1 (6 bases). V was pared by 8 bases and J by 0 bases, with 14 bases between. The CDR3 consists of 14 residues. CDR1 is LGHDT and CDR2 is YNNKEL in the germline V gene (reference sequence). This chain's CDR3 is CASAITGNSYEQYF. In DNA form, the CDR3 reads TGTGCCAGCGCAATAACAGGGAACTCCTACGAGCAGTACTTC.

The rearrangement links TRBV2 to TRBJ1-1; possibly TRBD1 for D (5 bases). V lost 8 bases and J 1 base, leaving 5 bases between the germline ends. Per the germline V gene, CDR1 is SNHLY and CDR2 is FYNNEI. The CDR3 is 11 residues long. The CDR3 DNA follows: TGTGCCAGCGGGGCGAACACTGAAGCTTTCTTT. It translates to CASGANTEAFF.

This chain links TRBV5-1 with TRBJ1-6; 7 bases map to TRBD1. CDR3 length: 14 residues. The V gene end was trimmed by 2 bases and the J gene end by 9 bases; junction bases not matched to a gene: 5. Looked up from germline, CDR1 is SGHRS and CDR2 is YFSETQ. Written as DNA, the CDR3 is TGCGCCAGCAGCTTAGGGACAGCGGTTTCACCCCTCCACTTT. Translating it yields CASSLGTAVSPLHF.

Notes on this clonotype: One junction end disagrees with the germline gene, perhaps due to a read error. V is TRBV9 and J is TRBJ2-3, with 8 bases that match TRBD2. This CDR3 comprises 14 residues. Germline V gene lookup returns CDR1 SGDLS and CDR2 YYNGEE. The CDR3 here is CASSTEGAGGRIHF. CDR3 nucleotide sequence: TGTGCCAGCAGCACCGAAGGGGCGGGGGGCCGGATTCATTTT.

Details on this clonotype: One end of the junction fails to match germline, which may point to a read error. The rearrangement links TRBV12-3 or TRBV12-4 to TRBJ2-1, with TRBD2 identical over 10 bases. This CDR3 has 18 amino acids. The CDR3 nucleotides are TGTGCCTGCAGGCGCCGGCCTAGCGGGGGCCACTCCTACAATGAGCAGTTCTTC. Translating it yields CACRRRPSGGHSYNEQFF.

This clonotype was seen more than once but under ten times. This chain connects TRBV11-2 to TRBJ2-1, with TRBD2 matching over 16 bases. The V gene's germline CDR1 is SGHAT and CDR2 FQNNGV. This CDR3 region has 19 residues. The V and J ends lost 3 bases and 3 bases, in that order; junction bases with no gene match: 8. CDR3 loop: CASSLGLAGGDDFYNEQFF. The CDR3 nucleotides read TGTGCCAGCAGCTTGGGACTAGCGGGAGGGGATGATTTCTACAATGAGCAGTTCTTC.